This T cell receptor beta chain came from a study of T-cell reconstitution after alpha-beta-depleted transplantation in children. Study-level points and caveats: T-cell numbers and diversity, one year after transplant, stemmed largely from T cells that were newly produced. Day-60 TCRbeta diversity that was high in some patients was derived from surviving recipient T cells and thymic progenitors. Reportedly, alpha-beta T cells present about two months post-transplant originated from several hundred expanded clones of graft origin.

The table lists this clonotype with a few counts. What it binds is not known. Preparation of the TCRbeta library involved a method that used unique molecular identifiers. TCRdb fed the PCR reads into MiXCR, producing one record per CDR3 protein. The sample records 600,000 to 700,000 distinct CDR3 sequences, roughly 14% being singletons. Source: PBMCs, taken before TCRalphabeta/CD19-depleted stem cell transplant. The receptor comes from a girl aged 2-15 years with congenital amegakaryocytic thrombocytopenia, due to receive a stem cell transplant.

The CDR3 sequence: CSAAHPTGSGETQYF. Here the CDR3 DNA reads TGCAGTGCAGCACACCCTACAGGGTCGGGAGAGACCCAGTACTTC. The chain joins TRBV20-1 to TRBJ2-5; the D gene is possibly TRBD1 (6 bases). This CDR3 has 15 amino acids. Germline V gives CDR1 DFQATT, CDR2 SNEGSKA (reference sequence). Trimming removed 6 bases from V and 4 bases from J, with 21 bases in between.